These 22 T cell receptor beta chains originate from one sample sequenced in a study of T cell changes during pregnancy in multiple sclerosis (dated 2019 in TCRdb). Library preparation was by the immunoSEQ multiplex PCR assay. In its TCRdb copy, this immuneACCESS table keeps in-frame sequences only and misses some clones. Where compared with another copy, unresolved V genes explain less than half of these, and the others have no known cause. The sample yields around 44,000 clones; about 92% were counted once. The ten largest clones represent 1% to 1.5% of the sample. Input material: peripheral blood. Receptor source: a female donor with multiple sclerosis, enrolled in a pregnancy study.

V and J are TRBV4-3 and TRBJ2-6, with 7 nucleotides matching TRBD1. Germline values: CDR1 LGHNA, CDR2 YSLEER. The CDR3 is 16 amino acids. V was pared by 4 bases and J by 2 bases, with 5 bases of the junction left unmatched. The CDR3 bases are TGCGCCAGCAGCCGTGAAACAGGGGCTGGGGCCAACGTCCTGACTTTC. Translating it yields CASSRETGAGANVLTF.

The rearrangement joins TRBV19 to TRBJ1-1, with a tentative D call TRBD1 (5 bases). Trimming pared 7 bases from V and 1 base from J, leaving 16 bases between. Germline loops: CDR1 LNHDA, CDR2 SQIVND (reference sequence). This CDR3 contains 15 residues. The CDR3 nucleotides read TGTGCCAGTACCCTCCCAGGGAGAAAGAACACTGAAGCTTTCTTT. Encoded protein: CASTLPGRKNTEAFF.

The V call is TRBV9, the J call TRBJ1-5; D uncertain. The V gene lost 2 bases and the J gene lost 0 bases, with 6 bases spanning the gap. There are 14 residues in the CDR3. Germline loops: CDR1 SGDLS, CDR2 YYNGEE. The CDR3 is CASSVGNSNQPQHF. For the CDR3, the DNA is TGTGCCAGCAGCGTGGGGAATAGCAATCAGCCCCAGCATTTT.

The rearrangement joins TRBV14 to TRBJ2-3, with D perhaps matching TRBD2 (6 bases). The germline V and J ends were trimmed by 4 bases and 2 bases, with 19 bases remaining between them. Germline CDR1 and CDR2: SGHDN and FVKESK. There are 17 residues in the CDR3. CDR3 in amino acids: CASSLQNSGTYTDTQYF. DNA for the CDR3: TGTGCCAGCAGCCTACAGAATAGCGGCACTTACACAGATACGCAGTATTTT. Based on the CDR3 plus reference TRBV14 and TRBJ2-3, the full variable domain is EAGVTQFPSHSVIEKGQTVTLRCDPISGHDNLYWYRRVMGKEIKFLLHFVKESKQDESGMPNNRFLAERTGGTYSTLKVQPAELEDSGVYFCASSLQNSGTYTDTQYFGPGTRLTVL.

The chain employs TRBV5-6 and TRBJ2-1; D assignment may be TRBD1 or TRBD2 (5 bases each). V gave up 3 bases and J gave up 5 bases, with 12 bases separating them. This CDR3 contains 14 residues. CDR1 SGHDT and CDR2 YYEEEE come from the germline V gene. The CDR3 region has the DNA TGTGCCAGCAGCTGGGACGGAGTGAACAATGAGCAGTTCTTC. It yields the protein CASSWDGVNNEQFF.

For the CDR3, the DNA is TGTGCCATCAGTGAGTCGATCCCCGGGGAGCTGTTTTTT. This gives the protein CAISESIPGELFF. This chain links TRBV10-3 with TRBJ2-2; D not resolved. V was pared by 0 bases and J by 6 bases, with 5 bases between. Germline-derived CDR1 and CDR2 are ENHRY and SYGVKD. The CDR3 has 13 amino acids.

As DNA, the CDR3 is TGTGCCAGCAGCCTCATCCCTCTGGGCATACATGGCTACACCTTC. It is translated as CASSLIPLGIHGYTF. The rearrangement links TRBV6-5 to TRBJ1-2; no definite D call. Germline CDR1 reads MNHEY; CDR2 reads SVGAGI. The CDR3 covers 15 residues. Deletions cut 6 bases from V and 6 bases from J, with 20 bases between.

This chain links TRBV7-9 with TRBJ1-2; the match to TRBD1 covers 9 bases. The CDR3 covers 15 residues. Germline trimming cut 3 bases from V and 1 base from J; bases unmatched to any gene: 3. Germline V CDR1 and CDR2: SEHNR, FQNEAQ (reference sequence). Written as DNA, the CDR3 is TGTGCCAGCAGCTTTACAGGGGGCAGTAACTATGGCTACACCTTC. Its protein is CASSFTGGSNYGYTF.

This chain connects TRBV19 to TRBJ2-7, with 8 bases matching TRBD1. The V gene's germline CDR1 is LNHDA and CDR2 SQIVND (reference sequence). The CDR3 spans 13 residues. J was trimmed by 2 bases and V by 6 bases; bases with no gene match: 3. The DNA of the CDR3 is TGTGCCAGTAGCCTGACAGGGGCCTACGAGCAGTACTTC. It specifies CASSLTGAYEQYF.

V is TRBV7-2 and J is TRBJ2-5, with a weak D call TRBD2 (6 bases). Germline V gene data show CDR1 as SGHTA and CDR2 as FQGNSA. The CDR3 spans 14 residues. V shed 5 bases and J shed 5 bases, with 15 bases lying between them. The CDR3 coding sequence is TGTGCCAGCAGCCTGACTAGGGATATTGAGACCCAGTACTTC. Its protein product is CASSLTRDIETQYF.

The chain recombines TRBV2 with TRBJ2-3; 9 bases align to TRBD1. This CDR3 has 14 residues. Germline V lookup: CDR1 SNHLY, CDR2 FYNNEI. The trim removed 6 bases at V and 5 bases at J, leaving 6 bases unmatched. CDR3 protein: CASRPGTGLDTQYF. The CDR3 coding sequence is TGTGCCAGCAGACCCGGGACAGGGCTAGATACGCAGTATTTT.

The CDR3 bases are TGTGCCAGCAGCTTAGGAGCGGGAGAGGGCAATGAGCAGTTCTTC. Encoded protein: CASSLGAGEGNEQFF. The rearrangement uses TRBV7-9 and TRBJ2-1; 8 positions agree with TRBD2. Trimming took 1 base from V and 6 from J; bases not matched to a gene: 5. This CDR3 spans 15 amino acids. Germline V gives CDR1 SEHNR, CDR2 FQNEAQ (reference sequence).

This CDR3 reads CASSFRSGSDNEQFF. CDR3 DNA: TGTGCCAGCAGCTTTCGGAGCGGGAGCGACAATGAGCAGTTCTTC. This chain connects TRBV7-6 to TRBJ2-1, with 8 bases aligning to TRBD2. The germline V gene encodes CDR1 SGHVS and CDR2 FNYEAQ. With V trimmed by 3 bases and J by 5 bases, 6 bases remained unmatched. The CDR3 is made up of 15 amino acids.

The rearrangement uses TRBV19 and TRBJ2-1; no clear D. Germline V gene data show CDR1 as LNHDA and CDR2 as SQIVND (reference sequence). This CDR3 is 17 amino acids long. Trimming took 1 base from V and 5 from J, leaving 18 bases between them. CDR3 coding DNA: TGTGCCAGTAGTATAGGGTCGGCACTTAATAAAGACAATGAGCAGTTCTTC. Encoded protein: CASSIGSALNKDNEQFF.

V usage is TRBV19 and J usage is TRBJ2-6; the D gene is possibly TRBD2 (6 bases). V lost 5 bases and J 0 bases, leaving 11 bases between the germline ends. The CDR3 has 16 residues. The germline V gene has CDR1 LNHDA and CDR2 SQIVND (reference sequence). CDR3 sequence: CASSSAGSSGANVLTF. The CDR3 DNA reads as TGTGCCAGTAGTTCCGCGGGGAGCTCTGGGGCCAACGTCCTGACTTTC.

This rearrangement joins TRBV2 to TRBJ1-2, with D possibly TRBD1 on 5 matching bases. With 3 bases removed from V and 9 bases from J, the gap between germline ends came to 11 bases. The germline V gene has CDR1 SNHLY and CDR2 FYNNEI. This CDR3 has 12 amino acids. Here the CDR3 reads CASSDQGLSYTF. CDR3 bases: TGTGCCAGCAGTGATCAGGGACTTAGCTACACCTTC.

This clone was recorded once. The chain joins TRBV5-1 to TRBJ1-1; D might be TRBD1 (5 bases). The V gene's germline CDR1 is SGHRS and CDR2 YFSETQ. The V gene lost 0 bases and the J gene lost 11 bases, with 8 bases spanning the gap. CDR3 length: 11 residues. The CDR3 loop reads CASSLDGGAFF. CDR3 nucleotides: TGCGCCAGCAGCTTGGATGGGGGGGCTTTCTTT.

This clone came up once. This chain connects TRBV9 to TRBJ2-3; no definite D call. CDR1 SGDLS and CDR2 YYNGEE come from the germline V gene. This CDR3 comprises 13 residues. The V end was cut by 2 bases, the J end by 2 bases, with 6 bases between. The CDR3 DNA reads TGTGCCAGCAGCGTGTACCACACAGATACGCAGTATTTT. It translates to CASSVYHTDTQYF.

This chain connects TRBV5-4 to TRBJ2-7; 8 bases are shared with TRBD2. CDR3 length: 15 residues. Germline V gene lookup returns CDR1 SGHNT and CDR2 YYREEE (reference sequence). The V segment lost 4 bases and the J segment 0 bases; nucleotides outside the gene matches: 6. CDR3: CASSHRSGSSYEQYF. In nucleotides, the CDR3 is TGTGCCAGCAGCCATAGGAGCGGGAGCTCCTACGAGCAGTACTTC.

The chain recombines TRBV5-4 with TRBJ2-3, with 10 nucleotides matching TRBD2. With V trimmed by 0 bases and J by 2 bases, 3 bases remained unmatched. The CDR3 loop spans 16 amino acids. Germline-derived CDR1 and CDR2 are SGHNT and YYREEE (reference sequence). The DNA of the CDR3 is TGTGCCAGCAGCTTGGCCCTAGCGGGAGACACAGATACGCAGTATTTT. Translating gives CASSLALAGDTDTQYF.

The chain links TRBV7-9 to TRBJ1-3; D perhaps matches TRBD1 (5 bases). There are 13 residues in the CDR3. Germline CDR1 SEHNR, CDR2 FQNEAQ (reference sequence). V was clipped by 6 bases and J by 6 bases, with 12 bases between them. The CDR3 region has the DNA TGTGCCAGCAGTCAGGGATTAGAAAACACCATATATTTT. It encodes CASSQGLENTIYF.

This chain joins TRBV28 and TRBJ2-3; D remains ambiguous. This CDR3 contains 14 residues. Germline V CDR1 and CDR2: MDHEN, SYDVKM. V lost 4 bases to trimming and J lost 2 bases, with 10 bases between them. CDR3: CASSWAAYTDTQYF. CDR3 in DNA: TGTGCCAGCAGTTGGGCGGCTTACACAGATACGCAGTATTTT.